Here is one T cell receptor beta chain with its context. This clonotype was observed many times. Its antigen is currently not known. No base quality information exists; no much larger clone differs at one position. The sample comes from a study of T cells after yellow fever vaccination (dated by TCRdb to the late 2010s). General notes on the study: The SMART-Seq v4 Ultra Low Input RNA kit was used to prepare libraries from fractions with low cell numbers. Blood samples were taken at several timepoints before and after primary and secondary immunization, and bulk PBMC replicates and cell subsets were isolated. Two healthy male donors made up the cohort, one aged 18 to 29 years and the other aged 30 to 40 years. To track T-cell clones before and after primary and booster YFV17D yellow fever vaccination, bulk TCR alpha and beta repertoires were sequenced longitudinally.

General study outcomes and caveats: After the booster, most clones that had expanded after primary vaccination were detected again (approximately 97% of CD4 and more than 85% of CD8), suggesting broad maintenance of memory. Because the study included only a couple of donors, the extent to which the findings can be generalized is limited. Compared with the primary T-cell response, the secondary T-cell response was faster but weaker, reaching its peak on day 5 rather than on day 15. A small fraction of clonotypes showed up in both the CD4 and CD8 compartments, probably as a result of convergent recombination. Because abundant contaminating clonotypes from the bulk population could be contained in FACS-sorted repertoires, computational filtering was required.

In the paper's terms, the treatment or condition label means: live attenuated yellow fever vaccine strain. PBMCs were isolated from peripheral blood using a standard Ficoll-Paque protocol. Dynabeads CD4 and CD8 positive selection kits were used to isolate the CD4 and CD8 T-cell fractions. RNA was extracted with TriZol from bulk PBMCs, CD4 and CD8 fractions, and dextramer-positive and dextramer-negative fractions. Synthesis of TCR cDNA relied on 5'RACE template switching, a step that introduced a universal primer site along with unique molecular identifiers. Priming of cDNA synthesis was performed from both the TCR alpha and TCR beta constant segments. Library amplification involved two PCR steps, and the second step added sample barcodes and sequencing adapters. Sequencing of libraries was performed on Illumina HiSeq 2500 (2x100 bp) or NovaSeq (2x150 bp). The original methods were these. Reads were demultiplexed and collapsed into UMI consensus sequences with MIGEC, and V(D)J alignment was performed with MiXCR. Using edgeR on replicate PBMC samples, clonotypes were called vaccine-responding if FDR was below 0.01 and the log2 fold change was above 5 up to day 15. Each bulk clonotype received a CD4 or CD8 identity based on whether the sequenced CD4 or CD8 repertoire contained that clonotype at higher abundance. Using fastp at Q25 and MiXCR, TCRdb reprocessed the public reads and kept productive beta chains. CDR3 protein duplicates are merged, each entry listing the most common genes and DNA. The V and J calls were determined by TCRdb, not by the authors. The table for this sample lists some 160,000 distinct CDR3 sequences; around 7% of them were counted only once. Clones ranked in the top ten supply approximately 2.4% of the sample.

Including the terminal cysteine and phenylalanine, the CDR3 comprises 14 residues. Solely the CDR3 DNA is kept, with 42 bases framed from the first base. V and J lose 6 bases and 1 base, and a span of 12 bases separates them. The source was CD4+ T cells sorted from PBMCs, collected around 5 days after the first yellow fever vaccination. The clonotype originates from a man aged 18 to 30 who received the YFV17D yellow fever vaccine. The chain couples TRBV12-3 or TRBV12-4 to TRBJ1-1, with the D gene call left open. Here is the DNA: TGTGCCAGCAGGGTGTCGGGATCGAACACTGAAGCTTTCTTT. Its translation reads: CASRVSGSNTEAFF.